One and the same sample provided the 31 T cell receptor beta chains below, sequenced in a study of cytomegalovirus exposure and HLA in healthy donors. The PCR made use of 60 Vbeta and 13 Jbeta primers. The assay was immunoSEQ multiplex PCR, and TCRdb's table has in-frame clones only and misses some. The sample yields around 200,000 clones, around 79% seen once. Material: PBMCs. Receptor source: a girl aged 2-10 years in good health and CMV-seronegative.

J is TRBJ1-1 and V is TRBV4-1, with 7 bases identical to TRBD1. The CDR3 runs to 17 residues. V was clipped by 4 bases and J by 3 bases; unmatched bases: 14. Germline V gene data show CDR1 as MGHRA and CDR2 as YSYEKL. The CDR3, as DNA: TGCGCCAGCAGCCCCAATCCGGGACAGAACACGCACACTGAAGCTTTCTTT. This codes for CASSPNPGQNTHTEAFF.

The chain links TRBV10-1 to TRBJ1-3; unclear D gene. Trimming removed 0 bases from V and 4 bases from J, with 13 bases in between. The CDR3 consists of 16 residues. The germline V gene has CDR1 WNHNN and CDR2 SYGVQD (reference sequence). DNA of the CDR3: TGCGCCAGCAGTGAGTCCCGCGGACTAAGAGGAAACACCATATATTTT. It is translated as CASSESRGLRGNTIYF.

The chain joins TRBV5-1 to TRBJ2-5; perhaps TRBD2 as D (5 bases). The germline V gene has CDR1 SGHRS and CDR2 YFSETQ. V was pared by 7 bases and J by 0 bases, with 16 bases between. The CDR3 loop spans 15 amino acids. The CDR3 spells CASATQTGYQETQYF. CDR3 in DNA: TGCGCCAGCGCGACCCAAACGGGGTACCAAGAGACCCAGTACTTC.

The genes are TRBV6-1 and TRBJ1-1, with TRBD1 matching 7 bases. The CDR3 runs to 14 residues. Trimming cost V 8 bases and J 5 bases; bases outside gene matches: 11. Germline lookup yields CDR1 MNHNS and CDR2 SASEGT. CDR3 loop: CASAERGQGTEAFF. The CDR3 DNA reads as TGTGCCAGCGCGGAGAGGGGGCAGGGGACTGAAGCTTTCTTT.

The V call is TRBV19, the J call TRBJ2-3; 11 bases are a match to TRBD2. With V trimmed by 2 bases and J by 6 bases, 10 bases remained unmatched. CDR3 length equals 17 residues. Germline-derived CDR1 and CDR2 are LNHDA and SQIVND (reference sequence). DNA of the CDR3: TGTGCCAGTAGTATAACCCGTCTAGCGGGGGGAAAGGATACGCAGTATTTT. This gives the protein CASSITRLAGGKDTQYF.

The CDR3 bases are TGTGCCAGCAGCCAAGACATTTTGCAGGGGGCGCGAGGCTACACCTTC. It specifies CASSQDILQGARGYTF. The chain is built from TRBV4-2 and TRBJ1-2; 8 bases match TRBD1. The CDR3 sequence is 16 residues long. The ends lost 0 bases at V and 8 bases at J; junction bases unmatched: 11. Germline CDR1 is LGHNA and CDR2 is YNFKEQ.

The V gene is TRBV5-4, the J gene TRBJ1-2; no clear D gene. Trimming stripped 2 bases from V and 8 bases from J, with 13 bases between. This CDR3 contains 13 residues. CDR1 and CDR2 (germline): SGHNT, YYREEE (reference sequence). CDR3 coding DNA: TGTGCCAGCAGCTTCCCCGGGATAGGCGGCTACACCTTC. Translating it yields CASSFPGIGGYTF.

Written as DNA, the CDR3 is TGTGCCAGTAGTATAGGAGCGGACGGGCCCTCATCCTACGAGCAGTACTTC. Translation gives CASSIGADGPSSYEQYF. The V and J genes are TRBV19 and TRBJ2-7; possible D gene TRBD2, 5 bases. Germline V gives CDR1 LNHDA, CDR2 SQIVND (reference sequence). The CDR3 consists of 17 residues. V was pared by 1 base and J by 1 base, with 17 bases between.

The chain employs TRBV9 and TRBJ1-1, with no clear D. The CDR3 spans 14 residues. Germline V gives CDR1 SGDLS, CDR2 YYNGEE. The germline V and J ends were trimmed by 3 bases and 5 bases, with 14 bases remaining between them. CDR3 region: CASSAPTEGTEAFF. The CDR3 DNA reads TGTGCCAGCAGCGCGCCAACCGAGGGTACTGAAGCTTTCTTT. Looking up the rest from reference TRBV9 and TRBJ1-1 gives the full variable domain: DSGVTQTPKHLITATGQRVTLRCSPRSGDLSVYWYQQSLDQGLQFLIQYYNGEERAKGNILERFSAQQFPDLHSELNLSSLELGDSALYFCASSAPTEGTEAFFGQGTRLTVV.

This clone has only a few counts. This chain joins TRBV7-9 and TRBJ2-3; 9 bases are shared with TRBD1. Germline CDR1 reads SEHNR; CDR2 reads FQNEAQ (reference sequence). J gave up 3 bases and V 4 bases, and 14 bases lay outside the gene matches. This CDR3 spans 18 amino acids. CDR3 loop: CASSSQSTGGIGTDTQYF. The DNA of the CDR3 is TGTGCCAGCAGCTCGCAAAGTACAGGGGGCATTGGTACAGATACGCAGTATTTT.

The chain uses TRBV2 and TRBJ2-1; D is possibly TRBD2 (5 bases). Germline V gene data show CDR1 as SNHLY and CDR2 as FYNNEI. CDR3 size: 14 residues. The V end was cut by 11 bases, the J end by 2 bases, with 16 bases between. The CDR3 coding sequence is TGTGCCCGCCGGGTTGAGAGGGCCTACAATGAGCAGTTCTTC. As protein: CARRVERAYNEQFF.

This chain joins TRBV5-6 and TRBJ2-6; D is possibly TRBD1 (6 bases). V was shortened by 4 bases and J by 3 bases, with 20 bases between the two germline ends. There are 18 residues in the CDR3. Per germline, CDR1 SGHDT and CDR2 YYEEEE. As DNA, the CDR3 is TGTGCCAGCAGCCAGACGGCAGGGGTAGTTTTTGGGGCCAACGTCCTGACTTTC. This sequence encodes CASSQTAGVVFGANVLTF.

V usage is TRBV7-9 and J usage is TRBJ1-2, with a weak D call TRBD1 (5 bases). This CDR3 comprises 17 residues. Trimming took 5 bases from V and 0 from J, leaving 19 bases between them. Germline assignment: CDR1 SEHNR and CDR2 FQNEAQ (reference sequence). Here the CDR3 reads CASSRRTGGLTNYGYTF. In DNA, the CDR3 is TGTGCCAGCAGCCGGAGGACGGGGGGGTTAACTAACTATGGCTACACCTTC. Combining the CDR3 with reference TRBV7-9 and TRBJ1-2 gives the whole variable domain DTGVSQNPRHKITKRGQNVTFRCDPISEHNRLYWYRQTLGQGPEFLTYFQNEAQLEKSRLLSDRFSAERPKGSFSTLEIQRTEQGDSAMYLCASSRRTGGLTNYGYTFGSGTRLTVV.

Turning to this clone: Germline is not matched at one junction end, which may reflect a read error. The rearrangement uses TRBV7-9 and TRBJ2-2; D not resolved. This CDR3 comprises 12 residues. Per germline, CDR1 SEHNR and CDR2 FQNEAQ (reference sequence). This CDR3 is CSSSPRPWELFF. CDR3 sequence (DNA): TGTTCCAGCAGCCCTAGGCCTTGGGAGCTGTTTTTT.

The CDR3 DNA is TGTGCCAGCACCAACCCATTCGCCGGGTACTATGGCTACACCTTC. This sequence encodes CASTNPFAGYYGYTF. The chain combines TRBV6-5 with TRBJ1-2; D gene uncertain. The CDR3 runs to 15 residues. Germline CDR1 and CDR2: MNHEY and SVGAGI. The V end was cut by 7 bases, the J end by 3 bases, with 18 bases between.

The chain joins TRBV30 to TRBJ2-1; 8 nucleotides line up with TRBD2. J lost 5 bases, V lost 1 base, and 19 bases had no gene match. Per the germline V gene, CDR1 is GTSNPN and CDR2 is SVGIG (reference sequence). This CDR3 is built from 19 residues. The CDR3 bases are TGTGCCTGGAGTGGTTCTAGGGTGTTCGGGAGGGGTATGGACAATGAGCAGTTCTTC. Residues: CAWSGSRVFGRGMDNEQFF.

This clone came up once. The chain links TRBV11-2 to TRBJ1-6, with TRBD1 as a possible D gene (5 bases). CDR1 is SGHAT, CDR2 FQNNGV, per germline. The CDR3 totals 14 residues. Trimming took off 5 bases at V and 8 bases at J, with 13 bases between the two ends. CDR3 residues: CASSETRGDSPLHF. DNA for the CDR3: TGTGCCAGCAGCGAGACTAGGGGTGATTCACCCCTCCACTTT. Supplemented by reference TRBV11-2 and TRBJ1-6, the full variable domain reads EAGVAQSPRYKIIEKRQSVAFWCNPISGHATLYWYQQILGQGPKLLIQFQNNGVVDDSQLPKDRFSAERLKGVDSTLKIQPAKLEDSAVYLCASSETRGDSPLHFGNGTRLTVT.

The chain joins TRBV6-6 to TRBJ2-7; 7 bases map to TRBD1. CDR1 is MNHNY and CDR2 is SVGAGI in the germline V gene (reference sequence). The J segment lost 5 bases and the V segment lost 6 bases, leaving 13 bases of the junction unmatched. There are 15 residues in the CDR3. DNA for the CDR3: TGTGCCAGCAGGCACCGAGGACAGGATAGCGACGAGCAGTACTTC. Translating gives CASRHRGQDSDEQYF.

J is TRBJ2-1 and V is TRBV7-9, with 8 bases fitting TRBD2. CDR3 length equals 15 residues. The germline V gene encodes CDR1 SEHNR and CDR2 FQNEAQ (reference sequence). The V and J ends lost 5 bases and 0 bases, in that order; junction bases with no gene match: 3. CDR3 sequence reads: CASSRGLVSYNEQFF. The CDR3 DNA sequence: TGTGCCAGCAGCCGGGGACTAGTCTCCTACAATGAGCAGTTCTTC.

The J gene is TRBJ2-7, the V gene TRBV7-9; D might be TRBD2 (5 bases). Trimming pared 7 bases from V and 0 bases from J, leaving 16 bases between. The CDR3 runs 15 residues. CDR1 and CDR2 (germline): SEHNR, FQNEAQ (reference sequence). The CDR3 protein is CASTPPQRGSYEQYF. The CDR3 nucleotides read TGTGCCAGCACCCCGCCCCAACGGGGCTCCTACGAGCAGTACTTC.

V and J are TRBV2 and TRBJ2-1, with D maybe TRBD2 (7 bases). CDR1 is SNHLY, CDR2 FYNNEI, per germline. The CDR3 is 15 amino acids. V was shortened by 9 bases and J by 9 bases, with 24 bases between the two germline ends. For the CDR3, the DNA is TGTGCCAGTACAGGGCGACTAGCAAGGGCCGGTGAGCAGTTCTTC. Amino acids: CASTGRLARAGEQFF.

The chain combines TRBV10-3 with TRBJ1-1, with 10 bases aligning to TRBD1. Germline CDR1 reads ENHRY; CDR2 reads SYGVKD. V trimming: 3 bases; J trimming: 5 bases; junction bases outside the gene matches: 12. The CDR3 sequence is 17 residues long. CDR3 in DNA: TGTGCCATCAGTGAAGTATGGGACAGGGGTTCGTGGACTGAAGCTTTCTTT. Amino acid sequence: CAISEVWDRGSWTEAFF.

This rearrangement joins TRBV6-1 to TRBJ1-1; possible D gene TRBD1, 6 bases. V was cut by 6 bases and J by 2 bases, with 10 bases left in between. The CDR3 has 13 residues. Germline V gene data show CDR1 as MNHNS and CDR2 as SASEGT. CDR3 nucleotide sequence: TGTGCCAGCAGGTCAGGGGCTAACACTGAAGCTTTCTTT. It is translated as CASRSGANTEAFF.

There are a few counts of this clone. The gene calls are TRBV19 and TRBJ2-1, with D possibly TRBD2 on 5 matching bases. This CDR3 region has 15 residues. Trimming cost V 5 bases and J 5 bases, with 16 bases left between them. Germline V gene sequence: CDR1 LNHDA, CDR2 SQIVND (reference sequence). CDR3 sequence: CASSPEGVNNNEQFF. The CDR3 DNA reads TGTGCCAGTAGTCCCGAGGGTGTAAACAACAATGAGCAGTTCTTC.

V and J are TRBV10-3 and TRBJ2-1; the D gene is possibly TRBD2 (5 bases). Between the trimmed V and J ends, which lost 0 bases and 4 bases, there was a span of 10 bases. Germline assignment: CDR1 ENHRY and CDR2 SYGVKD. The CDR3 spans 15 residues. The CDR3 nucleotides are TGTGCCATCAGTGAGTCTACGGGGTTGTACAATGAGCAGTTCTTC. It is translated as CAISESTGLYNEQFF.

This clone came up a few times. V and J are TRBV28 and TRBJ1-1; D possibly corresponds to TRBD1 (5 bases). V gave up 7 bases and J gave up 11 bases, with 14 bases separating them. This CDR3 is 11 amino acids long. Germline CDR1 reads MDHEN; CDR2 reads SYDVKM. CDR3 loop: CASTWGVSAFF. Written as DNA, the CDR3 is TGTGCCAGCACCTGGGGGGTATCGGCTTTCTTT.

The CDR3 is CASVGEDTEAFF. DNA of the CDR3: TGTGCCAGTGTGGGGGAGGACACTGAAGCTTTCTTT. The chain links TRBV19 to TRBJ1-1; tentative D call: TRBD1 (5 bases). The V end was cut by 8 bases, the J end by 3 bases, with 10 bases between. The CDR3 sequence is 12 residues long. The germline V gene has CDR1 LNHDA and CDR2 SQIVND (reference sequence). Together with reference TRBV19 and TRBJ1-1, the CDR3 gives the full variable domain: DGGITQSPKYLFRKEGQNVTLSCEQNLNHDAMYWYRQDPGQGLRLIYYSQIVNDFQKGDIAEGYSVSREKKESFPLTVTSAQKNPTAFYLCASVGEDTEAFFGQGTRLTVV.

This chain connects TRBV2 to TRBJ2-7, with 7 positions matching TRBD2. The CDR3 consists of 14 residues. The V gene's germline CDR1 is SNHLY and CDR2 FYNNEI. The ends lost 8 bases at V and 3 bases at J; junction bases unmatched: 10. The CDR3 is CASLPPGLRYEQYF. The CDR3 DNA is TGTGCCAGCCTGCCTCCGGGACTACGCTACGAGCAGTACTTC.

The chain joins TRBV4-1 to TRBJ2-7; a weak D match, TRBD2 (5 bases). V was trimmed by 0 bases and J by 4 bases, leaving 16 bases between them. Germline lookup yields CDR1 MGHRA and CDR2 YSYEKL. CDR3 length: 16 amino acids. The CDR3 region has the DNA TGCGCCAGCAGCCAAGATCGGCTAGCCGGAGATTACGAGCAGTACTTC. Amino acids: CASSQDRLAGDYEQYF.

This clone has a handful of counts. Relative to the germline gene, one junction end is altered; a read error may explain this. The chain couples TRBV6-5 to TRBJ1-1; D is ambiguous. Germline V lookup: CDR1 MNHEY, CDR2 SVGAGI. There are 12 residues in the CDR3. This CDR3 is CASSSLNSEAFF. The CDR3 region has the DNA TGTGCCAGCAGTTCCCTGAACAGTGAAGCTTTCTTT.

The CDR3 here is CASSLTHQGYNEQFF. CDR3 nucleotides: TGTGCCAGCAGCTTAACTCACCAGGGGTACAATGAGCAGTTCTTC. The V call is TRBV7-3, the J call TRBJ2-1; possible D gene TRBD1, 6 bases. V lost 0 bases, J lost 4 bases, and 10 bases lay in between. Germline lookup yields CDR1 SGHTA and CDR2 FQGTGA. This CDR3 contains 15 residues.